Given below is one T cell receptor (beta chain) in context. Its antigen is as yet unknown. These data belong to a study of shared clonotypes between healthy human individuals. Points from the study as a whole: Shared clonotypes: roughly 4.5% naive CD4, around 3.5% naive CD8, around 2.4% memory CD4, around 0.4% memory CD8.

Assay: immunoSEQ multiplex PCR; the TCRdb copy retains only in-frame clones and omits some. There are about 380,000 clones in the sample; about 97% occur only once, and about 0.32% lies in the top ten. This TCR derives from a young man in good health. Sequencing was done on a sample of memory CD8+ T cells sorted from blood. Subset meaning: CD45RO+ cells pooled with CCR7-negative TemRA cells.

The DNA of the CDR3 is TGTGCCAGCACGGGCACAGAATACAATGAGCAGTTCTTC. Encoded protein: CASTGTEYNEQFF. The rearrangement joins TRBV27 to TRBJ2-1; D gene unclear. From germline, CDR1 is MNHEY and CDR2 SMNVEV (reference sequence). V was clipped by 7 bases and J by 4 bases, with 11 bases between them. The CDR3 is 13 residues long.